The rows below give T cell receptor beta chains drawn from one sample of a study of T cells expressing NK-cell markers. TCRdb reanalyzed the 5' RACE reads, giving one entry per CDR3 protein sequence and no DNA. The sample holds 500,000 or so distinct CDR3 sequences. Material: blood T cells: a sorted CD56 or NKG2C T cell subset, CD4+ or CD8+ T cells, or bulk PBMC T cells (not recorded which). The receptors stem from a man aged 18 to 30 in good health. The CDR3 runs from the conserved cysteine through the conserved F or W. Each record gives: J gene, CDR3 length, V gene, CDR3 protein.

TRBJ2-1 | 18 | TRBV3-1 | CASSQKAPGDRDYNEQFF
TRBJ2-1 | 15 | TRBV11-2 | CASSIGTSGYNEQFF
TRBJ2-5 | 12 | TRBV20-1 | CSAQDRQETQYF
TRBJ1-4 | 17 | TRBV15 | CATSSDVFGTLNEKLFF
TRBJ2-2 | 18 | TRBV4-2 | CASSVSQGLAGNTGELFF
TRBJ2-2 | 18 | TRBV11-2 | CASSLRRLAVTNTGELFF
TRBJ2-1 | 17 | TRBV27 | CASTRGSSSGRGNEQFF
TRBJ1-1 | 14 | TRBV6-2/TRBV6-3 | CASSRRGPNTEAFF
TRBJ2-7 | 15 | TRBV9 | CASALGGALTYEQYF
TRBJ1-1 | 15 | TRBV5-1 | CASARDRFVETEAFF
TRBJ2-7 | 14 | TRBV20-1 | CSARGSNLPYEQYF
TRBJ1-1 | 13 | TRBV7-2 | CASSPVVGAEAFF
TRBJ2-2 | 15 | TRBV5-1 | CASSTMGQGHGELFF
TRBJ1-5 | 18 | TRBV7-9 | CASSLGGTGGFGNQPQHF
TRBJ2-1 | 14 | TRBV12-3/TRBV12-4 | CATDRTSAHYEQFF
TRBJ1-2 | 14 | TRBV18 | CASSPSTGTDGYTF
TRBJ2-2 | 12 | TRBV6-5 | CASRGRTGELFF
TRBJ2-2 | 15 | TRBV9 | CASSGRQGFPGELFF
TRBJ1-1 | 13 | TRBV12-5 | CASGPPRQGEAFF
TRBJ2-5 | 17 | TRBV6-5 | CASSYSGGQAQRETQYF
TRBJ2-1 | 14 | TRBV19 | CASSIRGTGNEQFF
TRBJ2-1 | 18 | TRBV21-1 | CASSKFGPSGGWLYEQFF